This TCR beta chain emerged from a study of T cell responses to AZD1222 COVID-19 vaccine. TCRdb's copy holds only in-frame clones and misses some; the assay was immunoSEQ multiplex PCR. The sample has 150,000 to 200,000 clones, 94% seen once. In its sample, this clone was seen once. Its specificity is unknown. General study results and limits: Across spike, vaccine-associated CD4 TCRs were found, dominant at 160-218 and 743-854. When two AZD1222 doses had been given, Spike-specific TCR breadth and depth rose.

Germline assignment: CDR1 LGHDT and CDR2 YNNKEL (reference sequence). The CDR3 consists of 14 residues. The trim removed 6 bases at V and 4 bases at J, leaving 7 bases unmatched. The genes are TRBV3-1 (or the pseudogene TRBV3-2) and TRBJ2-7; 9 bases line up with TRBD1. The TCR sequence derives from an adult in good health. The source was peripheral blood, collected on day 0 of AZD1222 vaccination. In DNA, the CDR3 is TGTGCCAGCAGGGGAGGACAGGGGAAGTACGAGCAGTACTTC. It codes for CASRGGQGKYEQYF.